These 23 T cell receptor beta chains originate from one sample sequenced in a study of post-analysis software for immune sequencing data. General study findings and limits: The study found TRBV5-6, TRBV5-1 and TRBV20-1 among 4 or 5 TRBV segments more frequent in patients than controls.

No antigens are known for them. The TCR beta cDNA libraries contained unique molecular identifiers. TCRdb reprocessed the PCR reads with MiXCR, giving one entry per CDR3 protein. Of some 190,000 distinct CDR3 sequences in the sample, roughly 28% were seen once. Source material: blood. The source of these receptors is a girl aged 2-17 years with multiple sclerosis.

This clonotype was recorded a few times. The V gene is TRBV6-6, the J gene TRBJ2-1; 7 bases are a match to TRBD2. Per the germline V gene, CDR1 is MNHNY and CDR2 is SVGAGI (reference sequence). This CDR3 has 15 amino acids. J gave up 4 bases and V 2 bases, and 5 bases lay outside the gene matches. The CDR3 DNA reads TGTGCCAGCAGTTACGGGGGGGTCGAATACAATGAGCAGTTCTTC. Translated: CASSYGGVEYNEQFF.

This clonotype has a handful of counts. The CDR3 bases are TGTGCCAGCAGCTCTAGCGGGGCATCCTACAATGAGCAGTTCTTC. Translated: CASSSSGASYNEQFF. This chain links TRBV7-9 with TRBJ2-1; 9 nucleotides line up with TRBD2. In germline, CDR1 is SEHNR, CDR2 FQNEAQ (reference sequence). Germline trimming cut 4 bases from V and 1 base from J; bases unmatched to any gene: 2. The CDR3 totals 15 residues.

The CDR3 here is CASSPGGKGEKLFF. The CDR3 coding sequence is TGTGCCAGCTCACCAGGGGGCAAGGGAGAAAAACTGTTTTTT. This rearrangement joins TRBV18 to TRBJ1-4, with D possibly TRBD1 on 6 matching bases. The V and J ends lost 2 bases and 8 bases respectively, with 12 bases between them. The CDR3 is 14 amino acids. Germline V CDR1 and CDR2: KGHSH, LQKENI.

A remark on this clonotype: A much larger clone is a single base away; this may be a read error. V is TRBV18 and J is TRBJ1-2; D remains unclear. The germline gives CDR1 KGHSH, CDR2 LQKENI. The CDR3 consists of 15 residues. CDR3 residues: CASLPQNGLNYGYTF. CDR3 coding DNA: TGTGCCAGCTTACCACAGAACGGCCTTAACTATGGCTACACCTTC.

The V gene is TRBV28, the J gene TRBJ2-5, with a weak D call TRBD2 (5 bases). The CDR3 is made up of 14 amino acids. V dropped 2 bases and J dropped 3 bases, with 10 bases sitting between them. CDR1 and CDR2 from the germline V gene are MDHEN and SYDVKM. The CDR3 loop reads CASSLPSGKETQYF. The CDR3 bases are TGTGCCAGCAGTTTACCCTCCGGGAAAGAGACCCAGTACTTC.

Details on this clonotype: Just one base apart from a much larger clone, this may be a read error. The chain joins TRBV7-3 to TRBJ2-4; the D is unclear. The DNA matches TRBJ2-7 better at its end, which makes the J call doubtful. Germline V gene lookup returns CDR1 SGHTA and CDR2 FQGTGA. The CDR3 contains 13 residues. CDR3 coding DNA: TGTGCCGGCAGCTCGATTGCGGTGAACGAGCAGTACTTC. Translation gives CAGSSIAVNEQYF.

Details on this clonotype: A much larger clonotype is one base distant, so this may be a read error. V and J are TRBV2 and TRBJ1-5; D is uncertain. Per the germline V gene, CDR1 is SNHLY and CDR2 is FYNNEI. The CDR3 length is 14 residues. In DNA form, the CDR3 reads TGTGCCAGCAGTGAAGCCACAAGCAATCAGCCCCAGCAGTTT. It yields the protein CASSEATSNQPQQF. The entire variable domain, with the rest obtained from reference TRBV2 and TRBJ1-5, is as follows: EPEVTQTPSHQVTQMGQEVILRCVPISNHLYFYWYRQILGQKVEFLVSFYNNEISEKSEIFDDQFSVERPDGSNFTLKIRSTKLEDSAMYFCASSEATSNQPQQFGDGTRLSIL.

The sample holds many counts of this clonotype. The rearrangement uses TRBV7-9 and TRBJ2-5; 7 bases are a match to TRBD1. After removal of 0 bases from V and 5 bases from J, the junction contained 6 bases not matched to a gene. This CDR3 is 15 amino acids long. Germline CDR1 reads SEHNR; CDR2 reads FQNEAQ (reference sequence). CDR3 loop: CASSLAVQGVETQYF. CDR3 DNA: TGTGCCAGCAGCTTAGCTGTCCAGGGGGTGGAGACCCAGTACTTC.

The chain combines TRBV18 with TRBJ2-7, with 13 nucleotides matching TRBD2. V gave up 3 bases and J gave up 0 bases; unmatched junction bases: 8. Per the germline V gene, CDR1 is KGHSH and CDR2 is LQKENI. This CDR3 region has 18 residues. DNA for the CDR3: TGTGCCAGCTCACCGAGACTAGCGGGAGGCGGTAGCTCCTACGAGCAGTACTTC. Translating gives CASSPRLAGGGSSYEQYF. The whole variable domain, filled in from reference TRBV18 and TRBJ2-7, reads NAGVMQNPRHLVRRRGQEARLRCSPMKGHSHVYWYRQLPEEGLKFMVYLQKENIIDESGMPKERFSAEFPKEGPSILRIQQVVRGDSAAYFCASSPRLAGGGSSYEQYFGPGTRLTVT.

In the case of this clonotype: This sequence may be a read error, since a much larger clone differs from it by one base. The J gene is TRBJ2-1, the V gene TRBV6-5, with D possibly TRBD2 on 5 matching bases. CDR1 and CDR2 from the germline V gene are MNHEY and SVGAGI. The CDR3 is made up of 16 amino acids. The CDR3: CAGSYSGSSSYNEQFF. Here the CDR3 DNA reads TGTGCCGGCAGTTACTCGGGGTCCAGCTCCTACAATGAGCAGTTCTTC.

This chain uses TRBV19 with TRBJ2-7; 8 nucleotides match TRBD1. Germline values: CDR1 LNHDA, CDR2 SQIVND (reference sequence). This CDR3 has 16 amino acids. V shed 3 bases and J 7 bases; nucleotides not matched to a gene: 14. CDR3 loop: CASSILGQGGPREQYF. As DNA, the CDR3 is TGTGCCAGTAGTATCTTAGGACAGGGTGGACCTCGGGAGCAGTACTTC.

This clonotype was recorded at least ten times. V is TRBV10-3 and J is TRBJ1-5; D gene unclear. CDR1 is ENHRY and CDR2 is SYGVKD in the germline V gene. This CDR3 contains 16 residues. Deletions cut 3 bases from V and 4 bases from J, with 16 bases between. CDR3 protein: CAISEFLATTNQPQHF. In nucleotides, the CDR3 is TGTGCCATCAGTGAATTTCTGGCCACAACTAATCAGCCCCAGCATTTT.

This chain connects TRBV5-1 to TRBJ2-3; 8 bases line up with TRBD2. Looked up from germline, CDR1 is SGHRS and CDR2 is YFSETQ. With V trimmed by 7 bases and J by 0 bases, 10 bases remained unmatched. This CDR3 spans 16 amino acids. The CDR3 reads CASAPPSSGSTDTQYF. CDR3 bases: TGCGCCAGCGCACCACCATCTAGCGGGAGCACAGATACGCAGTATTTT.

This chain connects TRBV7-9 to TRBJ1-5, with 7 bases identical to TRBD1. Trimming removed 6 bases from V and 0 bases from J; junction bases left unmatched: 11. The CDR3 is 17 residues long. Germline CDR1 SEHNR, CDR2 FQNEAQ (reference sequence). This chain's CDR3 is CASSSDRFGNSNQPQHF. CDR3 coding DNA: TGTGCCAGCAGTTCGGACAGGTTCGGTAATAGCAATCAGCCCCAGCATTTT.

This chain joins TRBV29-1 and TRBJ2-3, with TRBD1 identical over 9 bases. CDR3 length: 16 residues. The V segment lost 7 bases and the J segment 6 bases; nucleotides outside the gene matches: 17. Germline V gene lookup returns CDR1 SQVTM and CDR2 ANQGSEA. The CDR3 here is CSEFPDRGFRRDTQYF. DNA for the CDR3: TGCAGCGAGTTTCCGGACAGGGGATTTAGGAGGGATACGCAGTATTTT.

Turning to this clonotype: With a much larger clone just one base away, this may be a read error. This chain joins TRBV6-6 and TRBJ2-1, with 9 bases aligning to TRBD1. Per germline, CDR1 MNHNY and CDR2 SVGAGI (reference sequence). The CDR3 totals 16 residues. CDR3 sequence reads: CASIYADRGLYNKQFF. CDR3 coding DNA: TGTGCCAGCATCTACGCGGACAGGGGCCTTTACAATAAGCAGTTCTTC.

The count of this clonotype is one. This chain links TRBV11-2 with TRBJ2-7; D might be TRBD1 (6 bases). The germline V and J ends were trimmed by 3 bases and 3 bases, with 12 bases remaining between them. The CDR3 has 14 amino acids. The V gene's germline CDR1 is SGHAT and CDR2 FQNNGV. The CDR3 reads CASSFAWGLYEQYF. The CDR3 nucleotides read TGTGCCAGCAGCTTCGCGTGGGGGCTCTACGAGCAGTACTTC.

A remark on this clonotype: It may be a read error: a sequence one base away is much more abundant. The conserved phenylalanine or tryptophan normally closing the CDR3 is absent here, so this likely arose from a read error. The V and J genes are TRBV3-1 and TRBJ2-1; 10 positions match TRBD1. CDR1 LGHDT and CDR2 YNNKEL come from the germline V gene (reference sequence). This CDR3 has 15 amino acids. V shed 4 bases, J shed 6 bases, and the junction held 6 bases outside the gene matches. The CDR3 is CASSLPGQGINEQFV. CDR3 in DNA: TGTGCCAGCAGCCTCCCGGGACAGGGGATCAATGAGCAGTTCGTC.

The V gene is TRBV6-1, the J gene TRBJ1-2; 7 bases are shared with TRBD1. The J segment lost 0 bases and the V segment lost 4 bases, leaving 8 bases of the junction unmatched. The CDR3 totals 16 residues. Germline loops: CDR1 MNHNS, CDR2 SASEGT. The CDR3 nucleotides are TGTGCCAGCAGTGTTACGGGGACAGCAGCTAACTATGGCTACACCTTC. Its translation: CASSVTGTAANYGYTF.

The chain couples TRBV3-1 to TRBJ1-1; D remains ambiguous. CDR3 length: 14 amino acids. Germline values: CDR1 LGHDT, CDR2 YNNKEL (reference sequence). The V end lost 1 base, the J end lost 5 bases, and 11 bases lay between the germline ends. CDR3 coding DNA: TGTGCCAGCAGCCAAGTAATGAGAGTGACTGAAGCTTTCTTT. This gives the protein CASSQVMRVTEAFF.

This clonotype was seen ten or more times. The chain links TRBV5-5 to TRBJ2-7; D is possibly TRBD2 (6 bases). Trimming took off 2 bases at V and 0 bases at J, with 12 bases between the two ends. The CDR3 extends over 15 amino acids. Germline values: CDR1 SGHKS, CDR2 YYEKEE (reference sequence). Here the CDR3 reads CASSFPSGYSYEQYF. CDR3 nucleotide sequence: TGTGCCAGCAGCTTCCCGAGCGGGTACTCCTACGAGCAGTACTTC. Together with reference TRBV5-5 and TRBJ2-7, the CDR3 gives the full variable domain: DAGVTQSPTHLIKTRGQQVTLRCSPISGHKSVSWYQQVLGQGPQFIFQYYEKEERGRGNFPDRFSARQFPNYSSELNVNALLLGDSALYLCASSFPSGYSYEQYFGPGTRLTVT.

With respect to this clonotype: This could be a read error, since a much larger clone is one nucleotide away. The CDR3: CATSRTKYGYTF. The CDR3 bases are TGTGCCACCAGCAGGACCAAATATGGCTACACCTTC. The rearrangement links TRBV15 to TRBJ1-2; D is ambiguous. Per the germline V gene, CDR1 is LNHNV and CDR2 is YYDKDF (reference sequence). V was shortened by 3 bases and J by 5 bases, with 7 bases between the two germline ends. The CDR3 has 12 amino acids.

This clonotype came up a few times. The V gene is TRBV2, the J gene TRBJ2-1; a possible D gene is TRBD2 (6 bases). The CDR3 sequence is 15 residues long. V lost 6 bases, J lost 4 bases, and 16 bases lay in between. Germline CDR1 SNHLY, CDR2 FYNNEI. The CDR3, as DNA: TGTGCCAGCAGGGTCCGGACTACCAGTTACAATGAGCAGTTCTTC. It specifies CASRVRTTSYNEQFF.